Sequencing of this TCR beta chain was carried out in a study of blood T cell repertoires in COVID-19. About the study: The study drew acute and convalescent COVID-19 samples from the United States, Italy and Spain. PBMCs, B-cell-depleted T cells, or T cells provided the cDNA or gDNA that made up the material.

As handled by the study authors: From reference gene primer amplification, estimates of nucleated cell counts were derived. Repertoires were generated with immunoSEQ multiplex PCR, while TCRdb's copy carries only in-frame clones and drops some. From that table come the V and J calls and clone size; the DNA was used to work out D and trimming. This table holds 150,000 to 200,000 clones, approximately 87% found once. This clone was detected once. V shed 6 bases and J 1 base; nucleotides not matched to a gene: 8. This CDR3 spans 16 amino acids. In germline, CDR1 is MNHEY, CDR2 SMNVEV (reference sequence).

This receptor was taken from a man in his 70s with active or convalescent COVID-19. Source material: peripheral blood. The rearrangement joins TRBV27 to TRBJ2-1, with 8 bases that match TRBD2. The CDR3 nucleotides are TGTGCCAGCAGGGGGCACGGGGGGGCATCCTACAATGAGCAGTTCTTC. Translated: CASRGHGGASYNEQFF.